This TCR beta chain came from a study of blood T cell repertoires in COVID-19. Study-level background: Samples taken during acute and convalescent COVID-19 were collected in the United States, Italy and Spain.

Looked up from germline, CDR1 is MNHNY and CDR2 is SVGAGI (reference sequence). J gave up 1 base and V 5 bases, and 13 bases lay outside the gene matches. The CDR3 consists of 18 residues. Membership in each cohort depended on participant-reported clinical history. Donors of Cohort 3 who recovered were those that had two negative PCRs, clearance, or symptom resolution. Per the original data handling: Estimation of nucleated cell counts relied on the amplification of reference gene primers. Profiled with immunoSEQ multiplex PCR; TCRdb holds only in-frame clones, not every one. D and trimming were read from the DNA, whereas the V and J calls and clone size are those reported in that table. The sample consists of 250,000 to 350,000 clones, approximately 89% of them appearing once.

This receptor was taken from a woman between 25 and 40 years old who had recovered from COVID-19. The material sequenced was PBMCs or T cells enriched from blood (not recorded which). V gene TRBV6-6 combines with J gene TRBJ1-2, with 10 bases fitting TRBD1. DNA of the CDR3: TGTGCCAGCAGTCCTATAAGGGGACAGGGGAGCGTTAACTATGGCTACACCTTC. Translation gives CASSPIRGQGSVNYGYTF.